Listed below are T cell receptor beta chains from one sample, sequenced in a study of cytomegalovirus exposure and HLA in healthy donors. Assay: immunoSEQ multiplex PCR; the TCRdb copy retains only in-frame clones and omits some. The sample records under 200,000 clones, about 85% being singletons. Sequenced input: PBMCs. These receptors were collected from a male donor in good health and CMV-seropositive. CDR3s include the opening cysteine and the closing phenylalanine or tryptophan. The D gene is left open where the match is weak. Rows give clone size only sometimes, using once, few, many, or a class for an expanded clone.

>TRBD2|TRBJ2-5|.|TRBV5-4
TGTGCCAGCAGTCCTGCGGGGGGAGGGGAGACCCAGTACTTC
CASSPAGGGETQYF
>.|TRBJ1-6|once|TRBV30
TGTGCCTGGAGTGTAGCAGGAACCTCCTATAATTCACCCCTCCACTTT
CAWSVAGTSYNSPLHF
>.|TRBJ2-2|.|TRBV7-6
TGTGCCAGCAGCTTAGCCAGTACGACCGGGGAGCTGTTTTTT
CASSLASTTGELFF
>.|TRBJ1-5|.|TRBV28
TGTGCCAGCATGCGGAGCAATCAGCCCCAGCATTTT
CASMRSNQPQHF
>.|TRBJ1-1|.|TRBV9
TGTGCCAGCAGCGCCGGCGAAAGGGAGAGAGCTTTCTTT
CASSAGERERAFF
>.|TRBJ1-4|.|TRBV4-1
TGCGCCAGCAGCAGACCAACCGGGAATGAAAAACTGTTTTTT
CASSRPTGNEKLFF
>TRBD2|TRBJ2-3|few|TRBV14
TGTGCCAGCAGCCAAAGCGGGACTAGTCATGCAGATACGCAGTATTTT
CASSQSGTSHADTQYF
>.|TRBJ1-1|once|TRBV4-2
TGTGCCAGCAGCCAAGGTTCATCTGAAGCTTTCTTT
CASSQGSSEAFF
>TRBD2|TRBJ2-1|few|TRBV30
TGTGCCTGGAGTGCGTTACTAGCGGGAGAGGATTTCTTC
CAWSALLAGEDFF
>.|TRBJ2-1|.|TRBV20-1
TGCAGTGCTCGCCGGGGGAATGAGCAGTTCTTC
CSARRGNEQFF
>TRBD1|TRBJ2-5|.|TRBV6-5
TGTGCCAGCAGTTACGATGGGACAGGGAAAGAGACCCAGTACTTC
CASSYDGTGKETQYF
>.|TRBJ2-5|.|TRBV11-2
TGTGCCAGCAGCTTTTCCCCGCAAGAGACCCAGTACTTC
CASSFSPQETQYF
>TRBD1|TRBJ1-6|.|TRBV9
TGTGCCAGCAGCCCGGTTGAGGGACAGGGTGATAATTCACCCCTCCACTTT
CASSPVEGQGDNSPLHF
>.|TRBJ1-2|.|TRBV19
TGTGCCAGTAGTCCTAACGGCTATGGCTACACCTTC
CASSPNGYGYTF
>TRBD2|TRBJ2-7|.|TRBV4-3
TGCGCCAGCAGCCAATCCTTAGCGGGAGTCTACGAGCAGTACTTC
CASSQSLAGVYEQYF